Presented here are 24 T cell receptor beta chains from one specimen sequenced in a study of CD8 T cells in Susac syndrome. RNA, at roughly 0.5 to 1 ug, was reverse transcribed with random hexamers. From the immunoSEQ multiplex PCR reads, TCRdb called clonotypes with MiXCR, one entry per CDR3 protein. The sample has around 130,000 distinct CDR3 sequences, 90% to 95% seen once. Source material: CD4+ T cells from PBMCs. These TCRs come from a human donor in good health.

V is TRBV4-2 and J is TRBJ2-7; D may be TRBD1 (6 bases). V dropped 0 bases and J dropped 3 bases, with 9 bases sitting between them. The germline V gene encodes CDR1 LGHNA and CDR2 YNFKEQ. CDR3 size: 14 residues. CDR3 protein: CASSQESRGYEQYF. The CDR3 DNA reads TGTGCCAGCAGCCAAGAGTCCAGGGGCTACGAGCAGTACTTC.

The V and J genes are TRBV6-1 and TRBJ2-7, with 9 bases that match TRBD2. The V gene end was trimmed by 7 bases and the J gene end by 3 bases; junction bases not matched to a gene: 7. Per germline, CDR1 MNHNS and CDR2 SASEGT. The CDR3 is 14 amino acids. The CDR3 nucleotides read TGTGCCAGCAATGAGGCGGGAGGGATCTACGAGCAGTACTTC. Its protein is CASNEAGGIYEQYF.

The chain joins TRBV7-9 to TRBJ2-1; 8 bases are shared with TRBD1. The germline V gene has CDR1 SEHNR and CDR2 FQNEAQ (reference sequence). J lost 4 bases, V lost 4 bases, and 6 bases had no gene match. The CDR3 is 15 residues long. The CDR3 DNA reads as TGTGCCAGCAGCTCACAGGGGGTATTGTACAATGAGCAGTTCTTC. This codes for CASSSQGVLYNEQFF.

The rearrangement joins TRBV20-1 to TRBJ2-2; D is unresolved. The CDR3 covers 16 residues. Trimming cost V 2 bases and J 0 bases, with 13 bases left between them. CDR1 is DFQATT and CDR2 is SNEGSKA in the germline V gene (reference sequence). The CDR3 nucleotides are TGCAGTGCTAGACCGTCTTTCATCGCGAACACCGGGGAGCTGTTTTTT. It codes for CSARPSFIANTGELFF.

V is TRBV10-3 and J is TRBJ2-5; D is undetermined. The germline gives CDR1 ENHRY, CDR2 SYGVKD. V was pared by 4 bases and J by 3 bases, with 9 bases between. This CDR3 has 13 amino acids. CDR3 amino acids: CAISGGQEETQYF. The CDR3, as DNA: TGTGCCATCAGTGGTGGGCAAGAAGAGACCCAGTACTTC.

The chain combines TRBV6-2 or TRBV6-3 with TRBJ1-5, with no clear D. Germline values: CDR1 MNHEY, CDR2 SVGEGT. V lost 0 bases, J lost 7 bases, and 10 bases lay in between. The CDR3 length is 14 residues. The CDR3 coding sequence is TGTGCCAGCAGTTACTCGAGTCAGAACCAGCCCCAGCATTTT. This sequence encodes CASSYSSQNQPQHF.

Written as DNA, the CDR3 is TGTGCCAGTAGGGGACAGTTTAATCAGCCCCAGCATTTT. Translation: CASRGQFNQPQHF. The J gene is TRBJ1-5, the V gene TRBV19; 7 nucleotides align to TRBD1. In germline, CDR1 is LNHDA, CDR2 SQIVND (reference sequence). With V trimmed by 6 bases and J by 4 bases, 3 bases remained unmatched. The CDR3 length is 13 residues.

The J gene is TRBJ2-7, the V gene TRBV6-5; D is possibly TRBD2 (5 bases). V dropped 0 bases and J dropped 3 bases, with 12 bases sitting between them. The germline V gene encodes CDR1 MNHEY and CDR2 SVGAGI. CDR3 length: 15 residues. The CDR3 region is CASSYSVSRGYEQYF. The CDR3, as DNA: TGTGCCAGCAGTTACTCTGTGTCTCGGGGCTACGAGCAGTACTTC.

The chain recombines TRBV10-2 with TRBJ1-5; D may be TRBD1 (6 bases). The CDR3 has 13 amino acids. CDR1 is WSHSY and CDR2 is SAAADI in the germline V gene. Trimming removed 8 bases from V and 5 bases from J, with 13 bases in between. As DNA, the CDR3 is TGCGCCAGCTCCACAGGGAAAGATCAGCCCCAGCATTTT. Translating it yields CASSTGKDQPQHF.

This chain connects TRBV3-1 to TRBJ2-5; D assignment may be TRBD1 or TRBD2 (5 bases each). The V gene's germline CDR1 is LGHDT and CDR2 YNNKEL (reference sequence). V lost 5 bases, J lost 7 bases, and 17 bases lay in between. The CDR3 runs to 14 residues. The CDR3 bases are TGTGCCAGCAGCACTACCTCGGGACGAGGGACCCAGTACTTC. This encodes CASSTTSGRGTQYF.

In the case of this clonotype: Germline is not matched at one junction end, which may reflect a read error. The chain has TRBV20-1 and TRBJ1-3; 9 positions agree with TRBD1. The CDR3 sequence is 15 residues long. In germline, CDR1 is DFQATT, CDR2 SNEGSKA (reference sequence). The DNA of the CDR3 is TGCAGTGCTGGCCGGGACAGGGTTTCTGAAAACACCATATATTTT. Translating it yields CSAGRDRVSENTIYF.

The rearrangement uses TRBV18 and TRBJ2-1, with unresolved D. The CDR3 is 11 residues long. V was shortened by 4 bases and J by 8 bases, with 6 bases between the two germline ends. Germline V gene sequence: CDR1 KGHSH, CDR2 LQKENI. In DNA, the CDR3 is TGTGCCAGCTCACGATTACATGAGCAGTTCTTC. This gives the protein CASSRLHEQFF.

The gene calls are TRBV30 and TRBJ1-5, with 10 bases lining up with TRBD1. Germline CDR1 GTSNPN, CDR2 SVGIG (reference sequence). The CDR3 extends over 13 amino acids. The J segment lost 6 bases and the V segment lost 5 bases, leaving 4 bases of the junction unmatched. The CDR3 here is CAWRQGASQPQHF. DNA of the CDR3: TGTGCCTGGCGACAGGGGGCCAGTCAGCCCCAGCATTTT.

The V gene is TRBV20-1, the J gene TRBJ2-3; 8 bases agree with TRBD2. Germline V lookup: CDR1 DFQATT, CDR2 SNEGSKA (reference sequence). This CDR3 region has 14 residues. V was pared by 6 bases and J by 1 base, with 6 bases of the junction left unmatched. The CDR3 loop is CSASPTSGTDTQYF. DNA of the CDR3: TGCAGTGCCTCCCCGACTAGCGGCACAGATACGCAGTATTTT.

The CDR3 spells CAWSGQGGADTQYF. Written as DNA, the CDR3 is TGTGCCTGGAGTGGGCAGGGAGGCGCAGATACGCAGTATTTT. The chain is built from TRBV30 and TRBJ2-3; weak D call: TRBD2 (6 bases). V gave up 1 base and J gave up 4 bases, with 12 bases separating them. This CDR3 is built from 14 residues. Germline CDR1 GTSNPN, CDR2 SVGIG (reference sequence). Variable domain in full (rest from reference TRBV30 and TRBJ2-3): SQTIHQWPATLVQPVGSPLSLECTVEGTSNPNLYWYRQAAGRGLQLLFYSVGIGQISSEVPQNLSASRPQDRQFILSSKKLLLSDSGFYLCAWSGQGGADTQYFGPGTRLTVL.

The gene calls are TRBV19 and TRBJ2-3; possible D gene TRBD2, 6 bases. The V end was cut by 3 bases, the J end by 4 bases, with 11 bases between. The CDR3 extends over 14 amino acids. Germline-derived CDR1 and CDR2 are LNHDA and SQIVND (reference sequence). The CDR3 spells CASSIGREADTQYF. DNA of the CDR3: TGTGCCAGTAGTATCGGCAGGGAGGCAGATACGCAGTATTTT.

The genes are TRBV29-1 and TRBJ1-3; D gene uncertain. The CDR3 has 12 amino acids. The germline gives CDR1 SQVTM, CDR2 ANQGSEA. V lost 7 bases and J 3 bases, leaving 10 bases between the germline ends. In DNA, the CDR3 is TGCAGCGCCGTACGTGATGGAAACACCATATATTTT. Encoded protein: CSAVRDGNTIYF.

This chain connects TRBV18 to TRBJ1-1, with TRBD1 matching 8 bases. Looked up from germline, CDR1 is KGHSH and CDR2 is LQKENI. V dropped 6 bases and J dropped 1; count of bases not matched to a gene: 4. The CDR3 runs to 14 residues. This chain's CDR3 is CASSPGTGNTEAFF. CDR3 sequence (DNA): TGTGCCAGCTCCCCCGGGACAGGGAACACTGAAGCTTTCTTT.

V is TRBV6-5 and J is TRBJ2-2, with 8 positions matching TRBD1. CDR1 and CDR2 from the germline V gene are MNHEY and SVGAGI. J lost 7 bases, V lost 2 bases, and 3 bases had no gene match. CDR3 length: 14 residues. The CDR3 reads CASSYDRGGGELFF. Written as DNA, the CDR3 is TGTGCCAGCAGTTACGACAGGGGCGGCGGGGAGCTGTTTTTT.

CDR3 protein: CASSFFGGTGSYEQYF. The CDR3 region has the DNA TGTGCCAGCAGTTTTTTTGGGGGGACAGGATCCTACGAGCAGTACTTC. The chain joins TRBV28 to TRBJ2-7; 8 bases line up with TRBD1. The CDR3 has 16 amino acids. CDR1 and CDR2 from the germline V gene are MDHEN and SYDVKM. V lost 3 bases and J lost 1; bases outside the gene matches: 8. The full variable domain, its missing parts supplied by reference TRBV28 and TRBJ2-7, is DVKVTQSSRYLVKRTGEKVFLECVQDMDHENMFWYRQDPGLGLRLIYFSYDVKMKEKGDIPEGYSVSREKKERFSLILESASTNQTSMYLCASSFFGGTGSYEQYFGPGTRLTVT.

The sample holds one count of this clonotype. This chain links TRBV2 with TRBJ1-1; no firm D call. The CDR3 is 9 residues long. Germline CDR1 and CDR2: SNHLY and FYNNEI. Trimming left V 8 bases short and J 11 bases short, with 9 bases between. In DNA form, the CDR3 reads TGTGCCAGCGAAAAGAGGGCTTTCTTT. It codes for CASEKRAFF.

The chain links TRBV7-9 to TRBJ2-5; weak D call: TRBD2 (6 bases). Germline-derived CDR1 and CDR2 are SEHNR and FQNEAQ (reference sequence). This CDR3 comprises 14 residues. V lost 1 base, J lost 1 base, and 7 bases lay in between. The CDR3 region is CASSLERVQETQYF. In DNA form, the CDR3 reads TGTGCCAGCAGCTTAGAGCGGGTCCAAGAGACCCAGTACTTC.

V and J are TRBV4-1 and TRBJ2-7, with D unclear. The CDR3 is 13 residues long. The V end lost 0 bases, the J end lost 0 bases, and 3 bases lay between the germline ends. Germline-derived CDR1 and CDR2 are MGHRA and YSYEKL. The CDR3: CASSQEASYEQYF. CDR3 coding DNA: TGCGCCAGCAGCCAAGAGGCCTCCTACGAGCAGTACTTC.

This clonotype was found once. The chain has TRBV28 and TRBJ2-4, with 11 bases that match TRBD2. This CDR3 has 15 residues. Trimming cost V 2 bases and J 7 bases; bases outside gene matches: 4. Germline assignment: CDR1 MDHEN and CDR2 SYDVKM. The CDR3 nucleotides read TGTGCCAGCAGTTTAGGACTAGCGGGTCGGAACATTCAGTACTTC. Translation: CASSLGLAGRNIQYF.